This T cell receptor (beta chain) was captured by sequencing in a study of cytomegalovirus exposure and HLA in healthy donors. Points from the study as a whole: Associated with HLA alleles at 0.05 false discovery rate in a later analysis were about 17,000 TCR beta sequences. Most subjects' HLA-A and HLA-B alleles were reportedly predicted from TCR beta sequences.

From germline, CDR1 is GTSNPN and CDR2 SVGIG (reference sequence). The V and J ends lost 4 bases and 4 bases, in that order; junction bases with no gene match: 9. The CDR3 contains 15 residues. Concerning this clone itself: Antigen: not known.

The PCR ran on 60 Vbeta and 13 Jbeta primers. Profiled with immunoSEQ multiplex PCR; TCRdb holds only in-frame clones, not every one. The sample has more than 90,000 clones, more than 70% seen once; the top ten hold less than 5%. Material: PBMCs. The chain employs TRBV30 and TRBJ1-3; the match to TRBD1 covers 8 bases. The source of this sequence is a man younger than 45 in good health and CMV-seronegative. The CDR3 reads CAWTPPRTGGNTIYF. The CDR3 coding sequence is TGTGCCTGGACCCCCCCCCGGACAGGGGGAAACACCATATATTTT.